The 28 T cell receptor beta chains presented below share a single source sample, sequenced in a study of response to subunit inactivated influenza vaccine. MiXCR, applied by TCRdb to the RT-PCR reads, yields one record per CDR3 protein. The top ten hold approximately 12% of the sample, which has 500,000 to 750,000 distinct CDR3 sequences, around 13% seen once. This sample comprised PBMCs from blood, obtained about 12 days after vaccination. All receptors derive from a man between 50 and 59 years old who received an inactivated influenza vaccine.

In its sample, this clonotype was seen a few times. V usage is TRBV18 and J usage is TRBJ1-1, with D uncertain. CDR3 length equals 13 residues. CDR1 is KGHSH and CDR2 is LQKENI in the germline V gene. The V and J ends lost 0 bases and 4 bases respectively, with 6 bases between them. CDR3 amino acids: CASSPPSSTEAFF. Here the CDR3 DNA reads TGTGCCAGCTCACCACCGAGCAGCACTGAAGCTTTCTTT.

This clonotype showed up many times. The chain links TRBV9 to TRBJ1-1; a weak D match, TRBD1 (5 bases). The CDR3 length is 15 residues. Trimming took 0 bases from V and 2 from J, leaving 11 bases between them. Germline lookup yields CDR1 SGDLS and CDR2 YYNGEE. CDR3 protein: CASSVEAGQNTEAFF. The CDR3 nucleotides read TGTGCCAGCAGCGTAGAGGCAGGGCAAAACACTGAAGCTTTCTTT.

This clonotype was detected many times. The genes are TRBV12-3 or TRBV12-4 and TRBJ2-7; TRBD2 might be the D (5 bases). The CDR3 has 15 residues. V shed 6 bases and J shed 2 bases, with 17 bases lying between them. The CDR3 DNA reads as TGTGCCAGCAGCCTACTAGACCCAAACCCCTACGAGCAGTACTTC. Residues: CASSLLDPNPYEQYF.

This clonotype was observed a few times. The CDR3 protein is CASSASPTLYNEQFF. The CDR3 DNA reads as TGCGCCAGCAGCGCCAGTCCGACACTTTACAATGAGCAGTTCTTC. The chain is built from TRBV5-1 and TRBJ2-1; D not certain. V was clipped by 4 bases and J by 4 bases, with 15 bases between them. CDR1 SGHRS and CDR2 YFSETQ come from the germline V gene. The CDR3 length is 15 residues.

V usage is TRBV28 and J usage is TRBJ2-5; 9 nucleotides match TRBD2. Trimming removed 3 bases from V and 4 bases from J; junction bases left unmatched: 6. CDR1 is MDHEN, CDR2 SYDVKM, per germline. The CDR3 contains 15 residues. The CDR3 DNA reads TGTGCCAGCAGTTTGTCTAGCGGGATTGGAGAGACCCAGTACTTC. It translates to CASSLSSGIGETQYF. Full variable domain (rest looked up from reference TRBV28 and TRBJ2-5): DVKVTQSSRYLVKRTGEKVFLECVQDMDHENMFWYRQDPGLGLRLIYFSYDVKMKEKGDIPEGYSVSREKKERFSLILESASTNQTSMYLCASSLSSGIGETQYFGPGTRLLVL.

Here the CDR3 reads CASSYGQGTRETQYF. The DNA for the CDR3 is TGTGCCAGCAGTTACGGGCAGGGGACCAGGGAGACCCAGTACTTC. The V and J genes are TRBV6-2 or TRBV6-3 and TRBJ2-5; D might be TRBD1 (6 bases). The CDR3 covers 15 residues. Trimming took 2 bases from V and 5 from J, leaving 15 bases between them. Germline V lookup: CDR1 MNHEY, CDR2 SVGEGT.

This clonotype has a handful of counts. The rearrangement links TRBV2 to TRBJ1-4; TRBD1 matches at 7 bases. The germline gives CDR1 SNHLY, CDR2 FYNNEI. V dropped 8 bases and J dropped 2; count of bases not matched to a gene: 2. The length of the CDR3 is 13 residues. This CDR3 is CASSGQTNEKLFF. The DNA of the CDR3 is TGTGCCAGCTCGGGACAGACTAATGAAAAACTGTTTTTT.

The table lists this clonotype with a few counts. This chain links TRBV9 with TRBJ2-3; 10 positions match TRBD1. This CDR3 contains 15 residues. The junction had 9 bases not matched to a gene; V was cut back by 2 bases and J by 9 bases. The germline gives CDR1 SGDLS, CDR2 YYNGEE. CDR3 amino acids: CASSVRQGAIETQYF. CDR3 sequence (DNA): TGTGCCAGCAGCGTGAGACAGGGGGCGATTGAAACGCAGTATTTT. Using reference TRBV9 and TRBJ2-3 for the parts outside the CDR3, the full variable domain is DSGVTQTPKHLITATGQRVTLRCSPRSGDLSVYWYQQSLDQGLQFLIQYYNGEERAKGNILERFSAQQFPDLHSELNLSSLELGDSALYFCASSVRQGAIETQYFGPGTRLTVL.

The rearrangement links TRBV9 to TRBJ2-7; D is undetermined. The CDR3 has 14 amino acids. Looked up from germline, CDR1 is SGDLS and CDR2 is YYNGEE. V lost 2 bases to trimming and J lost 2 bases, with 11 bases between them. The CDR3 DNA is TGTGCCAGCAGCGTCGGCGACGGGCCCTACGAGCAGTACTTC. Residues: CASSVGDGPYEQYF.

CDR3 DNA sequence: TGTGCCAGCAGCGTAGACAGGGGGCTTGGCGAGACCCAGTACTTC. Translating it yields CASSVDRGLGETQYF. V is TRBV9 and J is TRBJ2-5; TRBD1 aligns across 9 bases. Germline values: CDR1 SGDLS, CDR2 YYNGEE. The V gene end was trimmed by 0 bases and the J gene end by 5 bases; junction bases not matched to a gene: 5. The CDR3 has 15 residues.

The V call is TRBV7-2, the J call TRBJ2-1; 9 bases match TRBD2. Germline values: CDR1 SGHTA, CDR2 FQGNSA. V shed 1 base and J 16 bases; nucleotides not matched to a gene: 8. The CDR3 covers 13 residues. For the CDR3, the DNA is TGTGCCAGCAGCTTAGGTCTAGCGGGGACCCATTTCTTC. It yields the protein CASSLGLAGTHFF.

In this sample, this clonotype turned up a few times. V usage is TRBV5-1 and J usage is TRBJ2-6; tentatively, D is TRBD2 (6 bases). This CDR3 region has 15 residues. Germline V CDR1 and CDR2: SGHRS, YFSETQ. The V end lost 3 bases, the J end lost 0 bases, and 7 bases lay between the germline ends. The CDR3 sequence is CASSWRGSGANVLTF. The CDR3 DNA reads TGCGCCAGCAGCTGGAGGGGCTCTGGGGCCAACGTCCTGACTTTC.

The rearrangement joins TRBV18 to TRBJ2-5; a possible D gene is TRBD1 (5 bases). CDR1 and CDR2 (germline): KGHSH, LQKENI. This CDR3 comprises 15 residues. The germline V and J ends were trimmed by 3 bases and 5 bases, with 16 bases remaining between them. CDR3 nucleotide sequence: TGTGCCAGCTCACCTCCCATCTCCTCAGGGGAGACCCAGTACTTC. It yields the protein CASSPPISSGETQYF.

The chain has TRBV20-1 and TRBJ2-2; TRBD1 might be the D (6 bases). This CDR3 has 14 residues. CDR1 DFQATT and CDR2 SNEGSKA come from the germline V gene (reference sequence). Deletions cut 3 bases from V and 4 bases from J, with 12 bases between. The CDR3 spells CSARDLQGTGELFF. The CDR3 DNA follows: TGCAGTGCTAGGGACCTACAGGGCACCGGGGAGCTGTTTTTT.

Only a few counts were recorded for this clonotype. The V gene is TRBV4-2, the J gene TRBJ2-1; maybe TRBD2 (6 bases). The V end was cut by 4 bases, the J end by 2 bases, with 12 bases between. Germline CDR1 reads LGHNA; CDR2 reads YNFKEQ. This CDR3 is built from 15 residues. The chain's CDR3 is CASSPRGNAYNEQFF. For the CDR3, the DNA is TGTGCCAGCAGCCCTCGGGGGAACGCCTACAATGAGCAGTTCTTC.

The chain joins TRBV5-1 to TRBJ2-2; D gene uncertain. V was clipped by 6 bases and J by 0 bases, with 9 bases between them. This CDR3 has 14 amino acids. Germline lookup yields CDR1 SGHRS and CDR2 YFSETQ. The CDR3 nucleotides read TGCGCCAGCACTATAGGTTCGAACACCGGGGAGCTGTTTTTT. It encodes CASTIGSNTGELFF.

This clonotype was picked up a small number of times. The chain couples TRBV28 to TRBJ2-1; TRBD1 agrees at 7 bases. The CDR3 extends over 18 amino acids. With 4 bases clipped from V and 0 bases from J, the junction kept 12 bases outside the gene matches. Germline V CDR1 and CDR2: MDHEN, SYDVKM. The CDR3 reads CASSSYTGAISSYNEQFF. CDR3 coding DNA: TGTGCCAGCAGTTCATATACAGGGGCAATATCCTCCTACAATGAGCAGTTCTTC.

This clonotype was observed a few times. The chain is built from TRBV13 and TRBJ2-7, with 10 bases matching TRBD1. The germline V gene has CDR1 PRHDT and CDR2 FYEKMQ (reference sequence). The CDR3 extends over 15 amino acids. The V segment lost 4 bases and the J segment 6 bases; nucleotides outside the gene matches: 9. CDR3 residues: CASSWSPGQGLEQYF. CDR3 coding DNA: TGTGCCAGCAGCTGGTCGCCGGGACAGGGGCTCGAGCAGTACTTC.

This clonotype was found a few times. The chain is built from TRBV20-1 and TRBJ2-5; tentative D call: TRBD1 (5 bases). The CDR3 spans 12 residues. Between the trimmed V and J ends, which lost 2 bases and 2 bases, there was a span of 6 bases. CDR1 and CDR2 from the germline V gene are DFQATT and SNEGSKA (reference sequence). The CDR3 is CSARQGQETQYF. The CDR3, as DNA: TGCAGTGCTAGACAGGGACAAGAGACCCAGTACTTC.

This sequence joins TRBV20-1 and TRBJ2-1; TRBD2 matches 9 bases. The CDR3 has 15 amino acids. J gave up 7 bases and V 1 base, and 8 bases lay outside the gene matches. From germline, CDR1 is DFQATT and CDR2 SNEGSKA (reference sequence). The CDR3 reads CSARVRGRAWNEQFF. CDR3 in DNA: TGCAGTGCTAGAGTTCGCGGGAGGGCCTGGAATGAGCAGTTCTTC.

This sequence joins TRBV20-1 and TRBJ2-1; D gene ambiguous. The germline V gene encodes CDR1 DFQATT and CDR2 SNEGSKA (reference sequence). Trimming stripped 6 bases from V and 9 bases from J, with 12 bases between. This CDR3 has 11 amino acids. The CDR3 loop reads CSATRSSEQFF. CDR3 coding DNA: TGCAGTGCAACGAGGAGCAGTGAGCAGTTCTTC.

The rearrangement links TRBV20-1 to TRBJ2-1, with D hard to call. Germline V gives CDR1 DFQATT, CDR2 SNEGSKA (reference sequence). V was clipped by 0 bases and J by 3 bases, with 12 bases between them. This CDR3 contains 15 residues. In nucleotides, the CDR3 is TGCAGTGCTAGAGACGCGAGTCCCCGCTACAATGAGCAGTTCTTC. Its protein is CSARDASPRYNEQFF.

This chain joins TRBV2 and TRBJ2-7; maybe TRBD1 (6 bases). In germline, CDR1 is SNHLY, CDR2 FYNNEI. With 1 base removed from V and 3 bases from J, the gap between germline ends came to 16 bases. The CDR3 is made up of 16 amino acids. The CDR3 nucleotides read TGTGCCAGCAGTGAAGGGGGGCCAGGATTTATCTACGAGCAGTACTTC. Translating gives CASSEGGPGFIYEQYF. Full variable domain (outside the CDR3, taken from reference TRBV2 and TRBJ2-7): EPEVTQTPSHQVTQMGQEVILRCVPISNHLYFYWYRQILGQKVEFLVSFYNNEISEKSEIFDDQFSVERPDGSNFTLKIRSTKLEDSAMYFCASSEGGPGFIYEQYFGPGTRLTVT.

The chain couples TRBV12-3 or TRBV12-4 to TRBJ2-1; a possible D gene is TRBD2 (6 bases). The CDR3 sequence is 15 residues long. V lost 7 bases, J lost 3 bases, and 16 bases lay in between. The CDR3 sequence is CASTDEGGNYNEQFF. DNA of the CDR3: TGTGCCAGCACCGACGAAGGCGGGAACTACAATGAGCAGTTCTTC.

This clonotype was counted a few times. The V gene is TRBV29-1, the J gene TRBJ2-1; tentative D call: TRBD2 (6 bases). The CDR3 contains 14 residues. Germline loops: CDR1 SQVTM, CDR2 ANQGSEA. V was clipped by 5 bases and J by 9 bases, with 20 bases between them. The CDR3 reads CSVLGPALGGEQFF. CDR3 DNA: TGCAGCGTTCTGGGACCGGCCCTCGGGGGTGAGCAGTTCTTC.

This clonotype was seen a single time. The rearrangement joins TRBV14 to TRBJ1-5; D not resolved. CDR1 is SGHDN and CDR2 is FVKESK in the germline V gene. CDR3 length: 13 amino acids. Trimming removed 1 base from V and 6 bases from J, with 7 bases in between. CDR3 region: CASSQGAIQPQHF. The CDR3 nucleotides read TGTGCCAGCAGCCAAGGGGCCATTCAGCCCCAGCATTTT.

The chain links TRBV29-1 to TRBJ2-2, with 8 bases fitting TRBD2. Trimming cost V 7 bases and J 3 bases; bases outside gene matches: 10. Germline V gene sequence: CDR1 SQVTM, CDR2 ANQGSEA. CDR3 length: 15 residues. For the CDR3, the DNA is TGCAGCGCCCTGAACCTAGCGGGTCACACCGGGGAGCTGTTTTTT. This gives the protein CSALNLAGHTGELFF.

This chain joins TRBV12-3 or TRBV12-4 and TRBJ2-7; 9 bases fit TRBD2. The trim removed 6 bases at V and 1 base at J, leaving 4 bases unmatched. The CDR3 loop spans 14 amino acids. The CDR3 DNA reads as TGTGCCAGCAGGGAGCGGGAGGTGTCCTACGAGCAGTACTTC. As protein: CASREREVSYEQYF.